A single sample is the source of the 27 T cell receptor beta chains below, sequenced in a study of Ad26.COV2.S vaccination and SARS-CoV-2 variants. The protocol was immunoSEQ multiplex PCR, while the TCRdb copy is restricted to in-frame clones and leaves out a portion. The data contain a few hundred thousand clones, 89% of them seen just once; the ten biggest clones take up about 1.9%. As to treatment: over 15 received Ad26.COV2.S at low or high dose, single or two shots; 5 received placebo; per-sample allocation not given. The investigators took samples on day 63 after the first vaccine or placebo injection. The sequencing used peripheral blood, collected in a trial of Ad26.COV2.S vaccine versus placebo. The receptors here all came from a person aged 18-65 years who received the Ad26.COV2.S COVID-19 vaccine or a placebo.

The J gene is TRBJ1-2, the V gene TRBV2, with TRBD1 matching over 8 bases. The junction had 3 bases not matched to a gene; V was cut back by 4 bases and J by 2 bases. Germline V CDR1 and CDR2: SNHLY, FYNNEI. This CDR3 is 14 amino acids long. Here the CDR3 DNA reads TGTGCCAGCAGTGGGTCAGGGGGCAACTATGGCTACACCTTC. Translated: CASSGSGGNYGYTF.

This sequence joins TRBV6-5 and TRBJ1-1; weak D call: TRBD1 (5 bases). Trimming took off 8 bases at V and 1 base at J, with 14 bases between the two ends. CDR1 and CDR2 from the germline V gene are MNHEY and SVGAGI. There are 14 residues in the CDR3. For the CDR3, the DNA is TGTGCCAGCCGACCGGGACTAAGGAACACTGAAGCTTTCTTT. The encoded protein is CASRPGLRNTEAFF.

This clone was picked up a small number of times. This chain joins TRBV2 and TRBJ2-1; TRBD2 aligns across 11 bases. CDR1 is SNHLY and CDR2 is FYNNEI in the germline V gene. This CDR3 comprises 16 residues. After removal of 3 bases from V and 4 bases from J, the junction contained 5 bases not matched to a gene. The CDR3 DNA reads as TGTGCCAGCAGTGATCCTAGCGGGAGGCTATACAATGAGCAGTTCTTC. Translated, it gives CASSDPSGRLYNEQFF.

This chain uses TRBV13 with TRBJ1-5, with D tentatively TRBD1 (6 bases). Between the trimmed V and J ends, which lost 11 bases and 3 bases, there was a span of 11 bases. The CDR3 is 12 residues long. CDR1 PRHDT and CDR2 FYEKMQ come from the germline V gene (reference sequence). The chain's CDR3 is CAGGRDNQPQHF. The DNA of the CDR3 is TGTGCCGGGGGGCGGGACAATCAGCCCCAGCATTTT.

This chain joins TRBV5-1 and TRBJ2-7, with D tentatively TRBD2 (5 bases). Looked up from germline, CDR1 is SGHRS and CDR2 is YFSETQ. The V gene lost 0 bases and the J gene lost 2 bases, with 9 bases spanning the gap. The CDR3 spans 14 residues. CDR3 region: CASSLGLPAYEQYF. The DNA of the CDR3 is TGCGCCAGCAGCTTGGGACTACCAGCCTACGAGCAGTACTTC.

The chain joins TRBV18 to TRBJ1-1; a weak D match, TRBD1 (6 bases). V was cut by 1 base and J by 5 bases, with 14 bases left in between. CDR3 size: 15 residues. Germline CDR1 is KGHSH and CDR2 is LQKENI. The CDR3 reads CASSPRGGLDTEAFF. CDR3 DNA: TGTGCCAGCTCACCACGGGGGGGGCTGGATACTGAAGCTTTCTTT.

V is TRBV24-1 and J is TRBJ2-5; no clear D. This CDR3 has 13 amino acids. V lost 4 bases, J lost 2 bases, and 7 bases lay in between. From germline, CDR1 is KGHDR and CDR2 SFDVKD. The CDR3 coding sequence is TGTGCCACCAGTGAGGCAGGACAAGAGACCCAGTACTTC. Its translation: CATSEAGQETQYF.

The rearrangement joins TRBV18 to TRBJ2-7; D is possibly TRBD1 (7 bases). V lost 3 bases and J 6 bases, leaving 15 bases between the germline ends. The CDR3 totals 14 residues. Germline CDR1 KGHSH, CDR2 LQKENI. In nucleotides, the CDR3 is TGTGCCAGCTCACCTATGCCAGGGGGGAGCGAGCAGTACTTC. Translated: CASSPMPGGSEQYF.

This clone was seen a single time. This chain connects TRBV12-3 or TRBV12-4 to TRBJ2-7; TRBD1 might be the D (5 bases). The CDR3 is 12 residues long. Trimming took off 3 bases at V and 4 bases at J, with 7 bases between the two ends. This chain's CDR3 is CASSLGQYEQYF. CDR3 nucleotides: TGTGCCAGCAGTTTGGGGCAGTACGAGCAGTACTTC.

V gene TRBV12-2 combines with J gene TRBJ2-3; the table gives TRBD2 as D, unverified against the DNA. TRBV12-2 is an annotated pseudogene. The CDR3 runs to 16 residues. CDR3 coding DNA: TGTGCAAGTCGCTTAGGGCCAGCGGGAGACACAGATACGCAGTATTTT. It yields the protein CASRLGPAGDTDTQYF.

Remarks on this clone: This sequence may be a read error, since a much larger clone differs from it by one base. The genes are TRBV28 and TRBJ1-6, with D unresolved. The V gene's germline CDR1 is MDHEN and CDR2 SYDVKM. Deletions cut 5 bases from V and 5 bases from J, with 4 bases between. The length of the CDR3 is 12 residues. CDR3: CASSHDNSPLHF. Written as DNA, the CDR3 is TGTGCCAGCAGTCATGATAATTCACCCCTCCACTTT.

J is TRBJ2-7 and V is TRBV27, with a weak D call TRBD1 (6 bases). With 4 bases removed from V and 4 bases from J, the gap between germline ends came to 11 bases. Germline CDR1 reads MNHEY; CDR2 reads SMNVEV (reference sequence). CDR3 length: 13 residues. CDR3 sequence: CASSSLQGYEQYF. In nucleotides, the CDR3 is TGTGCCAGCAGTTCTCTACAGGGTTACGAGCAGTACTTC.

The chain joins TRBV5-1 to TRBJ1-1, with D unclear. The CDR3 runs to 14 residues. V lost 0 bases and J 1 base, leaving 7 bases between the germline ends. Germline V lookup: CDR1 SGHRS, CDR2 YFSETQ. CDR3 residues: CASSLDGQNTEAFF. CDR3 nucleotide sequence: TGCGCCAGCAGCTTGGACGGCCAGAACACTGAAGCTTTCTTT.

The J gene is TRBJ2-3, the V gene TRBV4-1, with D unresolved. V shed 0 bases and J shed 0 bases, with 13 bases lying between them. This CDR3 is built from 17 residues. Germline CDR1 MGHRA, CDR2 YSYEKL. CDR3 amino acids: CASSQDPAATSTDTQYF. The CDR3 coding sequence is TGCGCCAGCAGCCAAGATCCCGCTGCTACTAGCACAGATACGCAGTATTTT.

The rearrangement joins TRBV30 to TRBJ1-2; D call uncertain. The germline V and J ends were trimmed by 0 bases and 5 bases, with 7 bases remaining between them. Germline CDR1 GTSNPN, CDR2 SVGIG (reference sequence). The CDR3 is 12 amino acids. CDR3 sequence reads: CAWSVSEYGYTF. The CDR3 region has the DNA TGTGCCTGGAGTGTATCAGAGTATGGCTACACCTTC.

V gene TRBV6-5 combines with J gene TRBJ2-3; 8 bases match TRBD1. CDR1 is MNHEY and CDR2 is SVGAGI in the germline V gene. This CDR3 is built from 14 residues. The J segment lost 4 bases and the V segment lost 10 bases, leaving 10 bases of the junction unmatched. The DNA for the CDR3 is TGTGCCACCTCCCCGGGACAGGCGTCAGATACGCAGTATTTT. Translated, it gives CATSPGQASDTQYF.

V is TRBV6-7 and J is TRBJ1-5; D gene uncertain. TRBV6-7 is labeled an ORF, and its function is uncertain. The CDR3 consists of 16 residues. Trimming left V 7 bases short and J 2 bases short, with 18 bases between. CDR3 residues: CASNSDCVEGNQPQHF. The CDR3 nucleotides read TGTGCCAGCAACTCGGACTGCGTGGAGGGCAATCAGCCCCAGCATTTT.

As to this clone: Within the sample, other DNA sequences also encode this same CDR3. The chain carries TRBV5-1 and TRBJ2-5; D ambiguous. Germline CDR1 SGHRS, CDR2 YFSETQ. Trimming pared 0 bases from V and 1 base from J, leaving 4 bases between. The CDR3 loop spans 13 amino acids. The CDR3 spells CASSLGVQETQYF. The CDR3 DNA sequence: TGCGCCAGCAGCTTGGGCGTCCAAGAGACCCAGTACTTC.

The chain has TRBV21-1 and TRBJ1-6; TRBD1 is the table's D call and was not checked against the DNA. TRBV21-1 is a pseudogene. The CDR3 loop spans 16 amino acids. The DNA of the CDR3 is TGTGCCAGCAGAAGAGACAGTCGCTTGGGTCGTTCACCCCTCCACTTT. This translates into CASRRDSRLGRSPLHF.

This chain links TRBV6-5 with TRBJ2-1; D gene uncertain. Germline CDR1 reads MNHEY; CDR2 reads SVGAGI. The CDR3 loop spans 13 amino acids. With 5 bases removed from V and 5 bases from J, the gap between germline ends came to 10 bases. Written as DNA, the CDR3 is TGTGCCAGCAGTCTCGGACGGCACAATGAGCAGTTCTTC. This codes for CASSLGRHNEQFF.

The V and J genes are TRBV29-1 and TRBJ2-2; tentative D call: TRBD2 (5 bases). This CDR3 has 15 amino acids. Per the germline V gene, CDR1 is SQVTM and CDR2 is ANQGSEA. V dropped 6 bases and J dropped 4 bases, with 18 bases sitting between them. CDR3 bases: TGCAGCGTCCGAAAAAACCGGGATCGCACCGGGGAGCTGTTTTTT. Its translation is CSVRKNRDRTGELFF.

V is TRBV29-1 and J is TRBJ2-4; a weak D match, TRBD2 (5 bases). Germline V gene sequence: CDR1 SQVTM, CDR2 ANQGSEA. The CDR3 runs to 13 residues. Trimming shortened V by 7 bases and J by 0 bases, and 10 bases separated the two germline ends. The CDR3 DNA reads TGCAGCGCCGAGGGTCTAGCCAAAAACATTCAGTACTTC. Protein product: CSAEGLAKNIQYF.

DNA for the CDR3: TGTGCCAGCAGCCCAGGGAGCGGGTCCCCCTACGAGCAGTACTTC. The encoded protein is CASSPGSGSPYEQYF. This chain uses TRBV5-4 with TRBJ2-7; a possible D gene is TRBD2 (6 bases). Germline V gene sequence: CDR1 SGHNT, CDR2 YYREEE (reference sequence). The ends were cut back, 4 bases at V and 2 bases at J, with 16 bases in the middle. This CDR3 region has 15 residues. The variable domain in full, completed from reference TRBV5-4 and TRBJ2-7, reads ETGVTQSPTHLIKTRGQQVTLRCSSQSGHNTVSWYQQALGQGPQFIFQYYREEENGRGNFPPRFSGLQFPNYSSELNVNALELDDSALYLCASSPGSGSPYEQYFGPGTRLTVT.

DNA for the CDR3: TGTGCCAGCAGTCCATGGCGTGGGGCAGATACGCAGTATTTT. It yields the protein CASSPWRGADTQYF. V gene TRBV6-5 combines with J gene TRBJ2-3; no clear D. Germline CDR1 and CDR2: MNHEY and SVGAGI. Trimming cost V 5 bases and J 4 bases, with 13 bases left between them. The CDR3 covers 14 residues.

The CDR3 reads CASSSTESNQPQHF. In DNA, the CDR3 is TGTGCCAGCAGCTCAACAGAGAGCAATCAGCCCCAGCATTTT. The chain couples TRBV28 to TRBJ1-5; no clear D gene. V shed 6 bases and J shed 1 base, with 10 bases lying between them. Germline CDR1 MDHEN, CDR2 SYDVKM. The CDR3 spans 14 residues. Using reference TRBV28 and TRBJ1-5 for the parts outside the CDR3, the full variable domain is DVKVTQSSRYLVKRTGEKVFLECVQDMDHENMFWYRQDPGLGLRLIYFSYDVKMKEKGDIPEGYSVSREKKERFSLILESASTNQTSMYLCASSSTESNQPQHFGDGTRLSIL.

The chain employs TRBV24-1 and TRBJ2-2; 7 positions match TRBD1. CDR1 and CDR2 from the germline V gene are KGHDR and SFDVKD. V shed 5 bases, J shed 4 bases, and the junction held 6 bases outside the gene matches. The CDR3 extends over 15 amino acids. In nucleotides, the CDR3 is TGTGCCACCAGTGTCCCGGGACAGACCACCGGGGAGCTGTTTTTT. As protein: CATSVPGQTTGELFF.

DNA for the CDR3: TGTGCCAGCAGGGACACTGAAGCGGGAAATGAGCAGTTCTTC. It is translated as CASRDTEAGNEQFF. The chain employs TRBV6-5 and TRBJ2-1; TRBD2 matches 7 bases. Germline trimming cut 6 bases from V and 7 bases from J; bases unmatched to any gene: 9. This CDR3 has 14 residues. The germline V gene encodes CDR1 MNHEY and CDR2 SVGAGI.